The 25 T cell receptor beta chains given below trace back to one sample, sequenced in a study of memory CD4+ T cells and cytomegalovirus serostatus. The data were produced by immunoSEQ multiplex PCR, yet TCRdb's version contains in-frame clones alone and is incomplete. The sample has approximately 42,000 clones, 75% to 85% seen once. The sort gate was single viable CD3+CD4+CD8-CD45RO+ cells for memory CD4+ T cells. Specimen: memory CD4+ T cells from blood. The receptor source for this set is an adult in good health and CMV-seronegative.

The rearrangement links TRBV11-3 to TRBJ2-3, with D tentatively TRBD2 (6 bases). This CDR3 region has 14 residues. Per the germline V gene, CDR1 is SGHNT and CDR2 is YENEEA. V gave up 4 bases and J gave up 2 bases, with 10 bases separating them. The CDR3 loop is CASSSGGTTDTQYF. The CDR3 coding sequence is TGTGCCAGCAGCTCCGGAGGGACCACAGATACGCAGTATTTT.

CDR3 residues: CASSGIGLAENEQFF. CDR3 sequence (DNA): TGCGCCAGCAGTGGAATCGGGCTAGCGGAGAATGAGCAGTTCTTC. J is TRBJ2-1 and V is TRBV10-2; TRBD2 matches 7 bases. Germline V gene sequence: CDR1 WSHSY, CDR2 SAAADI. The CDR3 covers 15 residues. V was pared by 4 bases and J by 7 bases, with 10 bases of the junction left unmatched.

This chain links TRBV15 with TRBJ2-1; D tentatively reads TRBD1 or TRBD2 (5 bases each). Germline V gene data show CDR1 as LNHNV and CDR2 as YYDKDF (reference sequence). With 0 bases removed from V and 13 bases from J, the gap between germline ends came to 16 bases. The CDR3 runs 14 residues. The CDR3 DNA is TGTGCCACCAGCAGAGATCGGGTCCCGGGACCCCAGTTCTTC. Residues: CATSRDRVPGPQFF.

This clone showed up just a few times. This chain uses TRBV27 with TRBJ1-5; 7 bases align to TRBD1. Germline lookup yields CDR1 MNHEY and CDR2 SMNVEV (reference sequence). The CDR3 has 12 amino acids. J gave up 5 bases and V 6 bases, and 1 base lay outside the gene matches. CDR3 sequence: CASRTGYQPQHF. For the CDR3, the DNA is TGTGCCAGCAGGACAGGGTATCAGCCCCAGCATTTT.

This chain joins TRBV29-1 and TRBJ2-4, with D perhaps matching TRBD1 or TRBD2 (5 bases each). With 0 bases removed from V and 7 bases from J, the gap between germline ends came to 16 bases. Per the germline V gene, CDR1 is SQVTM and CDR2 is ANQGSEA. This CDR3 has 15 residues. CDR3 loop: CSVEDIQGGFNIQYF. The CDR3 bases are TGCAGCGTTGAAGATATCCAGGGCGGGTTTAACATTCAGTACTTC. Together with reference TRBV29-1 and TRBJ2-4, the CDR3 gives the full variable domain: SAVISQKPSRDICQRGTSLTIQCQVDSQVTMMFWYRQQPGQSLTLIATANQGSEATYESGFVIDKFPISRPNLTFSTLTVSNMSPEDSSIYLCSVEDIQGGFNIQYFGAGTRLSVL.

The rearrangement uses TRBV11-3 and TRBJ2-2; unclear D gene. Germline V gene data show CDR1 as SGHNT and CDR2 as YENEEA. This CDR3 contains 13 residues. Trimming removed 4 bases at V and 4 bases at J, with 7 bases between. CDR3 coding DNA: TGTGCCAGCAGCTACGAATCCACCGGGGAGCTGTTTTTT. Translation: CASSYESTGELFF.

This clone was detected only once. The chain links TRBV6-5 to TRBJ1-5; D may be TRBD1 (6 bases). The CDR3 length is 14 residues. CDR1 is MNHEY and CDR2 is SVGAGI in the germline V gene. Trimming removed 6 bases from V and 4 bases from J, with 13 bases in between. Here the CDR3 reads CASRQQGRNQPQHF. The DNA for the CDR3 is TGTGCCAGCAGGCAACAGGGACGAAATCAGCCCCAGCATTTT.

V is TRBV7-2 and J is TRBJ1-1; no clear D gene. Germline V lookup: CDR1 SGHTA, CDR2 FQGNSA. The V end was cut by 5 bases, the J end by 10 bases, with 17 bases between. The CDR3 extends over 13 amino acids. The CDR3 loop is CASSPRPGDGAFF. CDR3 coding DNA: TGTGCCAGCAGCCCACGACCGGGAGATGGAGCTTTCTTT.

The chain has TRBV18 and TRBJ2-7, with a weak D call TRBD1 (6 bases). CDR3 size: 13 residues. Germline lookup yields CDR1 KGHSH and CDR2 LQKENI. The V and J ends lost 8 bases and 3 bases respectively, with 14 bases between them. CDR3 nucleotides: TGTGCCAGCGCTAGGGAGACAGGCTACGAGCAGTACTTC. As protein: CASARETGYEQYF.

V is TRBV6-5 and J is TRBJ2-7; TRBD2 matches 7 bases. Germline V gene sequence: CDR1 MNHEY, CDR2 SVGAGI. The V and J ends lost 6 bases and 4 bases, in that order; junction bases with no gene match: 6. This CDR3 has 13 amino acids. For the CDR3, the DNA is TGTGCCAGCAGGCTAGCGGTTTCGTACGAGCAGTACTTC. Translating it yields CASRLAVSYEQYF.

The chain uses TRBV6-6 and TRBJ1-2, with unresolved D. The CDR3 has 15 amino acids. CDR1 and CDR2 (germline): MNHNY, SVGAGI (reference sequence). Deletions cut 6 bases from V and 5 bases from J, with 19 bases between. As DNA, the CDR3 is TGTGCCAGCAGAGCAGTAGTGGACGGCCCGTATGGCTACACCTTC. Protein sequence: CASRAVVDGPYGYTF.

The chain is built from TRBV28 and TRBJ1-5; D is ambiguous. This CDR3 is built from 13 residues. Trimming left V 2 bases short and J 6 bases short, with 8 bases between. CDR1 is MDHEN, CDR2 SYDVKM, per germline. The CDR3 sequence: CASSLGPSQPQHF. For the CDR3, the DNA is TGTGCCAGCAGTTTAGGCCCCAGTCAGCCCCAGCATTTT.

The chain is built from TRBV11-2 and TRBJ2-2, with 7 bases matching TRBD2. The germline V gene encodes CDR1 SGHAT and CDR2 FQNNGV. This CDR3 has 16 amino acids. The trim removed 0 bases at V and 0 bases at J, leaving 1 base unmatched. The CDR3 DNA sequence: TGTGCCAGCAGCTTAGAAGCGGGGACGAACACCGGGGAGCTGTTTTTT. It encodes CASSLEAGTNTGELFF.

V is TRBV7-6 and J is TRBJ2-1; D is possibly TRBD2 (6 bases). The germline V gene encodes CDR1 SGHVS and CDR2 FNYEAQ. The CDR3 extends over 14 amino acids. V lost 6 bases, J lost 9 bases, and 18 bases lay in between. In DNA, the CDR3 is TGTGCCAGCAGGGCCGGGGGTCAGCACGGTGAGCAGTTCTTC. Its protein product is CASRAGGQHGEQFF.

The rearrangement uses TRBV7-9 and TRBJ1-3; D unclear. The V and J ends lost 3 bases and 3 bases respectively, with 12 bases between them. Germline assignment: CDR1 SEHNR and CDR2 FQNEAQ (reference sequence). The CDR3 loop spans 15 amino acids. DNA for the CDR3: TGTGCCAGCAGCTTTCGGGGAGCCCTTGGAAACACCATATATTTT. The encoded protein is CASSFRGALGNTIYF. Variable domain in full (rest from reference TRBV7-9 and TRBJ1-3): DTGVSQNPRHKITKRGQNVTFRCDPISEHNRLYWYRQTLGQGPEFLTYFQNEAQLEKSRLLSDRFSAERPKGSFSTLEIQRTEQGDSAMYLCASSFRGALGNTIYFGEGSWLTVV.

The CDR3 nucleotides read TGTGCCAGCAGTCCCCCCATAGCGGGAGTTAAGTTCTTC. Protein sequence: CASSPPIAGVKFF. V gene TRBV6-5 combines with J gene TRBJ2-1, with 9 bases matching TRBD2. Trimming at V came to 5 bases and at J to 14 bases, leaving 10 bases not matched to a gene. This CDR3 is built from 13 residues. CDR1 and CDR2 from the germline V gene are MNHEY and SVGAGI.

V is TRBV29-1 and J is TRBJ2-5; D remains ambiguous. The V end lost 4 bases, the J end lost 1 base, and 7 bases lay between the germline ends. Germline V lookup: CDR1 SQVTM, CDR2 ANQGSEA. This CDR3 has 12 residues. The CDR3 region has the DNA TGCAGCGTTGTTGGCACCCAAGAGACCCAGTACTTC. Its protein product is CSVVGTQETQYF.

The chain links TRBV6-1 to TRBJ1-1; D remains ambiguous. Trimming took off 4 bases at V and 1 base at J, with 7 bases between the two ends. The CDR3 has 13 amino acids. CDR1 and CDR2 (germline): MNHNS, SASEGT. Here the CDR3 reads CASSAKTNTEAFF. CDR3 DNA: TGTGCCAGCAGTGCCAAGACGAACACTGAAGCTTTCTTT.

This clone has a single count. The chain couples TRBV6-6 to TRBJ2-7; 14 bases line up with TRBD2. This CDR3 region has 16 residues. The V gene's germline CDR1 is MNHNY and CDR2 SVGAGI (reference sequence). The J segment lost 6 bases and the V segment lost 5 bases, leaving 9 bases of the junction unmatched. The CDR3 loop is CASSKGLAGVSGEQYF. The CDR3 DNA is TGTGCCAGCAGTAAGGGACTAGCGGGAGTGAGTGGCGAGCAGTACTTC.

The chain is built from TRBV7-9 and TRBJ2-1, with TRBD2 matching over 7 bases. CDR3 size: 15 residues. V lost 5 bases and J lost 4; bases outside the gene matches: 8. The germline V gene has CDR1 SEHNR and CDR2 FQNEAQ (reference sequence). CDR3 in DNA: TGTGCCAGCAGCCCCCGGACTAGTCCGTACAATGAGCAGTTCTTC. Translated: CASSPRTSPYNEQFF.

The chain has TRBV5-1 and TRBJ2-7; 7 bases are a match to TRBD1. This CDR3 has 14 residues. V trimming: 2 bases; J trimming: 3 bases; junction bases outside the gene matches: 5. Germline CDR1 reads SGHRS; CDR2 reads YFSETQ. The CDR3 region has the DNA TGCGCCAGCAGCTTTGAGGGGGCAAACTACGAGCAGTACTTC. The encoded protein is CASSFEGANYEQYF.

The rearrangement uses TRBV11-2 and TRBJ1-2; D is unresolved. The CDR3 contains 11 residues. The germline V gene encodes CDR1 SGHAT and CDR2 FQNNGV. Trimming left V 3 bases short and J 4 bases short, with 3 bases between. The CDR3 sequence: CASSFRYGYTF. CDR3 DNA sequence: TGTGCCAGCAGCTTTCGCTATGGCTACACCTTC.

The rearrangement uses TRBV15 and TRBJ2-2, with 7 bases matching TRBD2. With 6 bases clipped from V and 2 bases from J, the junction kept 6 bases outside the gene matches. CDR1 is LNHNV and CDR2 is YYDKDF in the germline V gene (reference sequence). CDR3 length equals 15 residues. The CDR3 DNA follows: TGTGCCACCAGAGAGGGCGGGGGAAACACCGGGGAGCTGTTTTTT. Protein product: CATREGGGNTGELFF.

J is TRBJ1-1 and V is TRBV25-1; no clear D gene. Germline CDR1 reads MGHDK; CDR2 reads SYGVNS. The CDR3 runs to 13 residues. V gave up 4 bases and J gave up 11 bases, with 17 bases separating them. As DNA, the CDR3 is TGTGCCAGCAGTGCAAACCAAGCAGAAAGGGCTTTCTTT. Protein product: CASSANQAERAFF. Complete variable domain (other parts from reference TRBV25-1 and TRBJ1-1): EADIYQTPRYLVIGTGKKITLECSQTMGHDKMYWYQQDPGMELHLIHYSYGVNSTEKGDLSSESTVSRIRTEHFPLTLESARPSHTSQYLCASSANQAERAFFGQGTRLTVV.

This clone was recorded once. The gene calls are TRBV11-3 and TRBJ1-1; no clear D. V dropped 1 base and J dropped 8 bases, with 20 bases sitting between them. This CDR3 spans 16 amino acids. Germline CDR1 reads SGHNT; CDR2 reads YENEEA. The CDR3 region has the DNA TGTGCCAGCAGCTTAGGTGGGGTCCGGACGGCTAGCGAAGCTTTCTTT. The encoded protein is CASSLGGVRTASEAFF.